This is a list of T cell receptor beta chains from one sample in a study of T cell responses to AZD1222 COVID-19 vaccine. TCRdb's copy holds only in-frame clones and misses some; the assay was immunoSEQ multiplex PCR. The sample yields 180,000 or so clones, about 91% seen once. Sequenced material: peripheral blood, taken 28 days after the second AZD1222 dose. The receptors shown here come from an adult who received the AZD1222 COVID-19 vaccine. Both conserved end residues are part of each CDR3. The D gene is left open where the match is weak. Some rows have no size entry. The others give once, few or many, or a class for an expanded clone.

DNA	CDR3	J	V	D	size
TGCGCCAGCAGCCGGGGGTCGGAGAACACTGAAGCTTTCTTT	CASSRGSENTEAFF	TRBJ1-1	TRBV5-1	-	-
TGTGCCAGCTCACCACCCGGGACAGTAAGAGGGAATGGCTACACCTTC	CASSPPGTVRGNGYTF	TRBJ1-2	TRBV18	TRBD1	-
TGTGCCATCAGTGAGTCACAGGGGGTGGGGATGAACACTGAAGCTTTCTTT	CAISESQGVGMNTEAFF	TRBJ1-1	TRBV10-3	TRBD1	few
TGTGCCAGCAGCTTAGGTTACAGGGGCGCAACTAATGAAAAACTGTTTTTT	CASSLGYRGATNEKLFF	TRBJ1-4	TRBV7-2	TRBD1	-
TGTGCCAGCAGCCAAGGTGGGGAAACTGAAGCTTTCTTT	CASSQGGETEAFF	TRBJ1-1	TRBV3-1/TRBV3-2	-	once
TGCGCCAGCAGCTTCACTACGGGACTCAACACAGATACGCAGTATTTT	CASSFTTGLNTDTQYF	TRBJ2-3	TRBV5-1	-	once
TGTGCCAGCAGCCAGAGACAGGGTTTGGGGTCTGAAGCTTTCTTT	CASSQRQGLGSEAFF	TRBJ1-1	TRBV7-2	TRBD1	-
TGCAGCGTTCGGGGGGAAAAACTGTTTTTT	CSVRGEKLFF	TRBJ1-4	TRBV29-1	-	-
TGCGCCAGCAGCTTGGAGTTCGGGTCAGGGGGAAACACCATATATTTT	CASSLEFGSGGNTIYF	TRBJ1-3	TRBV5-1	-	once
TGCGCCAGCAGCTTGGAATTCGGGACAGGGGCTGGCTACACCTTC	CASSLEFGTGAGYTF	TRBJ1-2	TRBV5-1	TRBD1	-
TGTGCCAGCAGCGTAGGGCACACCTACGATGAGCAGTTCTTC	CASSVGHTYDEQFF	TRBJ2-1	TRBV9	-	once
TGTGCCAGCAGCCATTTTTCCGGGACGAACACTGAAGCTTTCTTT	CASSHFSGTNTEAFF	TRBJ1-1	TRBV3-1/TRBV3-2	-	-
TGTGCCAGCAGTGAAGCGGGACTAGCGGGGGTATGGGACAATGAGCAGTTCTTC	CASSEAGLAGVWDNEQFF	TRBJ2-1	TRBV2	TRBD2	-
TGCGCCAGCAGCACGGGGCGGGGGACTGGAAACACCATATATTTT	CASSTGRGTGNTIYF	TRBJ1-3	TRBV5-1	-	-
TGCGCCAGCAGCTTGGGGGCGGGTGACGAGCAGTACTTC	CASSLGAGDEQYF	TRBJ2-7	TRBV5-1	-	-
TGTGCCAGCAGCTTCGACGGTGGCTACACCTTC	CASSFDGGYTF	TRBJ1-2	TRBV5-6	-	-
TGCGCCAGCAGCCAAGAGGACAGGACTACCTACGAGCAGTACTTC	CASSQEDRTTYEQYF	TRBJ2-7	TRBV4-1	-	few
TGTGCCAGCGGAAGACGCCAGCAAAACTATGGCTACACCTTC	CASGRRQQNYGYTF	TRBJ1-2	TRBV2	-	-
TGTGCCAGCAGTGAGGACAGGGGGCTGGAGCAGTACTTC	CASSEDRGLEQYF	TRBJ2-7	TRBV6-1	TRBD1	-
TGCGCCAGCAGTGAGTCGGCCGGTTTTTCTTATGGCTACACCTTC	CASSESAGFSYGYTF	TRBJ1-2	TRBV10-2	-	-
TGTGCCTGGGCTTCGGACGGTAGCTCTGGGGCCAACGTCCTGACTTTC	CAWASDGSSGANVLTF	TRBJ2-6	TRBV30	-	-
TGCGCCAGACTTAGGGGGGATACGCAGTATTTT	CARLRGDTQYF	TRBJ2-3	TRBV4-3	-	-
TGTGCCAGCAGTCTTAGCGGGAGGGCCATGAGCAATGAGCAGTTCTTC	CASSLSGRAMSNEQFF	TRBJ2-1	TRBV28	TRBD2	-
TGTGCCAGTAGTAGAGGCCGACAGGGGCGGTATGGCTACACCTTC	CASSRGRQGRYGYTF	TRBJ1-2	TRBV19	TRBD1	-
TGTGCCAGCAGCTTGGCCGCAGGCACTAGCAATCAGCCCCAGCATTTT	CASSLAAGTSNQPQHF	TRBJ1-5	TRBV5-6	-	-
TGTGCCAGTACCGTTACTAGTATGGGCACTGAAGCTTTCTTT	CASTVTSMGTEAFF	TRBJ1-1	TRBV19	-	-
TGTGCCATCAGTACCGGGACTAGCGGGAGGGCGGGCTCCTACAATGAGCAGTTCTTC	CAISTGTSGRAGSYNEQFF	TRBJ2-1	TRBV10-3	TRBD2	-
TGTGCCAGTAGTATCCGAGGAGGAGATCAGCCCCAGCATTTT	CASSIRGGDQPQHF	TRBJ1-5	TRBV19	-	once
TGCGCCAGCAGCCAAGATTCGCGAGGGGCGTACGAGCAGTACTTC	CASSQDSRGAYEQYF	TRBJ2-7	TRBV4-1	-	-
TGTGCCACCAGTGACACGGGGAGGTCCTACAATGAGCAGTTCTTC	CATSDTGRSYNEQFF	TRBJ2-1	TRBV24-1	-	once
TGCAGTGCTAGTCCAGGTTGGGGGCCCAATCAGCCCCAGCATTTT	CSASPGWGPNQPQHF	TRBJ1-5	TRBV20-1	-	once
TGTGCCAGCAGCTTGACAGCTAGCAATCAGCCCCAGCATTTT	CASSLTASNQPQHF	TRBJ1-5	TRBV11-2	-	-
TGTGCCAGCAGTGGCGGACAGGGGTACATGAACACTGAAGCTTTCTTT	CASSGGQGYMNTEAFF	TRBJ1-1	TRBV2	TRBD1	-
TGTGCCAGCAGCCCGACTAGGGGGGAGACCCAGTACTTC	CASSPTRGETQYF	TRBJ2-5	TRBV7-9	-	-
TGTGCCAGCAGCCGGGACAGGGTGGTTGGCTACACCTTC	CASSRDRVVGYTF	TRBJ1-2	TRBV28	TRBD1	-
TGTGCCAGCAGCCAGCGACAGGGACCACACCCTGAAGCTTTCTTT	CASSQRQGPHPEAFF	TRBJ1-1	TRBV7-6	TRBD1	-
TGCGCCAGCAGTCAATCACGGGGATCCTACAATGAGCAGTTCTTC	CASSQSRGSYNEQFF	TRBJ2-1	TRBV23-1	-	-
TGTGCCAGCAGCCAAGTCTGGGGCAGGACAGGGTACAATGAGCAGTTCTTC	CASSQVWGRTGYNEQFF	TRBJ2-1	TRBV3-1/TRBV3-2	TRBD1	-
TGTGCCAGCAGCTTAGGAGGGGAGAGGTATGAGCAGTTCTTC	CASSLGGERYEQFF	TRBJ2-1	TRBV11-3	-	-
TGTGCTAGTGGTGCCGGGACAGGGGGCGCGAGATATGAAAAACTGTTTTTT	CASGAGTGGARYEKLFF	TRBJ1-4	TRBV12-5	TRBD1	few
TGCGCCAGCAGCCAAGATCTGCCTGGGTCGGGGGAGACCCAGTACTTC	CASSQDLPGSGETQYF	TRBJ2-5	TRBV4-3	-	-